These 30 T cell receptor beta chains came from one sample sequenced in a study of blood T cell repertoires in COVID-19. Method: immunoSEQ multiplex PCR; TCRdb's copy keeps in-frame clones and lacks some. Of 100,000 or so clones listed, about 91% are singletons. Input material: peripheral blood. Every receptor here comes from a man in his fifties or sixties with acute or convalescent COVID-19.

This chain uses TRBV2 with TRBJ2-2, with TRBD2 matching 11 bases. This CDR3 region has 17 residues. The J segment lost 7 bases and the V segment lost 5 bases, leaving 12 bases of the junction unmatched. Germline CDR1 is SNHLY and CDR2 is FYNNEI. The CDR3 here is CASSLEASGGSGGELFF. The CDR3 DNA is TGTGCCAGCAGTCTCGAGGCTAGCGGGGGGTCGGGCGGGGAGCTGTTTTTT. The whole variable domain, remainder taken from reference TRBV2 and TRBJ2-2, is EPEVTQTPSHQVTQMGQEVILRCVPISNHLYFYWYRQILGQKVEFLVSFYNNEISEKSEIFDDQFSVERPDGSNFTLKIRSTKLEDSAMYFCASSLEASGGSGGELFFGEGSRLTVL.

This sequence joins TRBV7-2 and TRBJ2-1, with 10 bases matching TRBD1. The CDR3 totals 16 residues. Losses at the gene ends were 3 bases for V and 6 bases for J; bases not matched to a gene: 8. The germline gives CDR1 SGHTA, CDR2 FQGNSA. CDR3 nucleotide sequence: TGTGCCAGCAGCTTGTACGGACAGGGGGGTCGCAATGAGCAGTTCTTC. Translation gives CASSLYGQGGRNEQFF.

The chain couples TRBV7-2 to TRBJ1-2, with 9 positions matching TRBD1. Germline assignment: CDR1 SGHTA and CDR2 FQGNSA. This CDR3 region has 14 residues. The V segment lost 5 bases and the J segment 8 bases; nucleotides outside the gene matches: 9. DNA for the CDR3: TGTGCCAGCAGCGGACAGGGGACTGTGGTAGGCTACACCTTC. Translated: CASSGQGTVVGYTF.

CDR3 bases: TGTGCCAGCAGTTTAAGGTCCACAGGGGGGTACAATGAGCAGTTCTTC. It yields the protein CASSLRSTGGYNEQFF. The rearrangement joins TRBV27 to TRBJ2-1; 8 bases fit TRBD1. The V gene's germline CDR1 is MNHEY and CDR2 SMNVEV (reference sequence). Trimming cost V 2 bases and J 4 bases; bases outside gene matches: 7. The CDR3 is 16 residues long.

This chain links TRBV25-1 with TRBJ1-2; 7 nucleotides align to TRBD1. The V segment lost 5 bases and the J segment 4 bases; nucleotides outside the gene matches: 4. This CDR3 spans 13 amino acids. CDR1 is MGHDK, CDR2 SYGVNS, per germline. The CDR3 region is CASSSTGTYGYTF. The CDR3 DNA sequence: TGTGCCAGCAGTTCGACAGGGACCTATGGCTACACCTTC.

The genes are TRBV7-9 and TRBJ2-7, with unresolved D. Trimming took 1 base from V and 6 from J, leaving 10 bases between them. The CDR3 runs 13 residues. Germline CDR1 SEHNR, CDR2 FQNEAQ (reference sequence). CDR3 sequence (DNA): TGTGCCAGCAGCTTAGGGCAGGCCGGCGAGCAGTACTTC. Residues: CASSLGQAGEQYF.

The V call is TRBV29-1, the J call TRBJ1-2; D call uncertain. Germline CDR1 SQVTM, CDR2 ANQGSEA. V lost 7 bases, J lost 3 bases, and 9 bases lay in between. There are 11 residues in the CDR3. This CDR3 is CSGGGDYGYTF. The CDR3 DNA is TGCAGCGGTGGAGGAGACTATGGCTACACCTTC.

This sequence joins TRBV6-6 and TRBJ2-7; TRBD2 aligns across 13 bases. The germline CDR1 and CDR2 sequences are MNHNY and SVGAGI (reference sequence). Unmatched junction bases numbered 6, after V lost 6 bases and J lost 1 base. The length of the CDR3 is 16 residues. CDR3 nucleotide sequence: TGTGCCAGCAGCTTGACTAGCGGGAGGCTTTCCTACGAGCAGTACTTC. Amino acid sequence: CASSLTSGRLSYEQYF.

The rearrangement links TRBV18 to TRBJ2-5; TRBD1 matches at 10 bases. J lost 4 bases, V lost 6 bases, and 8 bases had no gene match. CDR3 length equals 15 residues. CDR1 is KGHSH, CDR2 LQKENI, per germline. The DNA of the CDR3 is TGTGCCAGCTCCGTAGTAGGGACAGGGGCAGAGACCCAGTACTTC. It yields the protein CASSVVGTGAETQYF.

This CDR3 reads CASSYFRTGNQPQHF. The CDR3 coding sequence is TGTGCCAGCAGTTACTTTAGGACAGGGAATCAGCCCCAGCATTTT. The V and J genes are TRBV6-2 or TRBV6-3 and TRBJ1-5; 8 bases fit TRBD1. The V gene's germline CDR1 is MNHEY and CDR2 SVGEGT. After removal of 1 base from V and 4 bases from J, the junction contained 3 bases not matched to a gene. The CDR3 runs 15 residues.

This chain joins TRBV18 and TRBJ1-3; D remains ambiguous. V gave up 2 bases and J gave up 0 bases, with 8 bases separating them. This CDR3 has 15 residues. The germline V gene encodes CDR1 KGHSH and CDR2 LQKENI. CDR3 sequence reads: CASSPSGSSGNTIYF. In DNA, the CDR3 is TGTGCCAGCTCACCATCGGGAAGCTCTGGAAACACCATATATTTT.

The V call is TRBV4-2, the J call TRBJ1-5; D is unresolved. The germline CDR1 and CDR2 sequences are LGHNA and YNFKEQ. CDR3 length equals 17 residues. Deletions cut 0 bases from V and 0 bases from J, with 12 bases between. CDR3 in amino acids: CASSQDRVEYSNQPQHF. The DNA for the CDR3 is TGTGCCAGCAGCCAAGATCGGGTGGAATATAGCAATCAGCCCCAGCATTTT.

The chain uses TRBV6-6 and TRBJ2-7; 7 bases fit TRBD1. CDR1 and CDR2 (germline): MNHNY, SVGAGI (reference sequence). Trimming took 6 bases from V and 0 from J; bases not matched to a gene: 11. The CDR3 consists of 16 residues. For the CDR3, the DNA is TGTGCCAGCAGCCCCTTAAAAGCAGGGGGCTCCTACGAGCAGTACTTC. Residues: CASSPLKAGGSYEQYF.

This clone has only a few counts. The chain uses TRBV5-1 and TRBJ2-2, with 10 bases lining up with TRBD1. This CDR3 contains 17 residues. The V gene's germline CDR1 is SGHRS and CDR2 YFSETQ. V shed 4 bases and J 4 bases; nucleotides not matched to a gene: 10. The DNA for the CDR3 is TGCGCCAGCAGCCCCCCGACAGGGGGCTTGGGCACCGGGGAGCTGTTTTTT. The encoded protein is CASSPPTGGLGTGELFF. The variable domain in full, with the rest retrieved from reference TRBV5-1 and TRBJ2-2, is KAGVTQTPRYLIKTRGQQVTLSCSPISGHRSVSWYQQTPGQGLQFLFEYFSETQRNKGNFPGRFSGRQFSNSRSEMNVSTLELGDSALYLCASSPPTGGLGTGELFFGEGSRLTVL.

The genes are TRBV7-2 and TRBJ1-2, with no clear D. Germline assignment: CDR1 SGHTA and CDR2 FQGNSA. V lost 5 bases to trimming and J lost 4 bases, with 26 bases between them. This CDR3 spans 18 amino acids. As DNA, the CDR3 is TGTGCCAGCAGCCACCAACCGGCAGTAGCCCACCCGGTCTATGGCTACACCTTC. This translates into CASSHQPAVAHPVYGYTF.

The rearrangement joins TRBV25-1 to TRBJ1-1, with unresolved D. The germline V and J ends were trimmed by 3 bases and 4 bases, with 12 bases remaining between them. The V gene's germline CDR1 is MGHDK and CDR2 SYGVNS. CDR3 length: 14 amino acids. The CDR3 DNA reads as TGTGCCAGCAGTGATTATAGGGCGGGCACTGAAGCTTTCTTT. Translating it yields CASSDYRAGTEAFF.

The chain has TRBV2 and TRBJ1-2, with 10 positions matching TRBD1. The CDR3 is 15 residues long. J gave up 2 bases and V 5 bases, and 5 bases lay outside the gene matches. The germline V gene has CDR1 SNHLY and CDR2 FYNNEI. The CDR3 DNA is TGTGCCAGCAGTCCTAGACAGGGGGCGAACTATGGCTACACCTTC. This gives the protein CASSPRQGANYGYTF.

The V call is TRBV7-8, the J call TRBJ1-5; perhaps TRBD1 as D (5 bases). The ends were cut back, 4 bases at V and 5 bases at J, with 12 bases in the middle. In germline, CDR1 is SGHVS, CDR2 FQNEAQ. CDR3 length: 14 amino acids. CDR3 coding DNA: TGTGCCAGCAGCTCCCCAACAGGCGATCAGCCCCAGCATTTT. It specifies CASSSPTGDQPQHF.

This clone was found a few times. The chain combines TRBV7-3 with TRBJ2-1; D might be TRBD2 (6 bases). The CDR3 runs to 12 residues. The germline CDR1 and CDR2 sequences are SGHTA and FQGTGA. V lost 5 bases, J lost 15 bases, and 17 bases lay in between. The CDR3 nucleotides read TGTGCCAGCAGCCCCTCGGGCGGGGTCCGGTTCTTC. Its translation is CASSPSGGVRFF.

This rearrangement joins TRBV29-1 to TRBJ1-2; a weak D match, TRBD1 (6 bases). CDR3 length: 12 residues. Germline-derived CDR1 and CDR2 are SQVTM and ANQGSEA. V was clipped by 6 bases and J by 5 bases, with 13 bases between them. CDR3 loop: CSVGADPYGYTF. CDR3 sequence (DNA): TGCAGCGTGGGGGCGGACCCGTATGGCTACACCTTC.

V is TRBV6-5 and J is TRBJ1-1; D is perhaps TRBD1 (5 bases). CDR3 length: 14 residues. In germline, CDR1 is MNHEY, CDR2 SVGAGI. V was cut by 2 bases and J by 7 bases, with 14 bases left in between. The CDR3 sequence: CASSYGQGGGEAFF. CDR3 DNA sequence: TGTGCCAGCAGTTACGGCCAGGGTGGCGGTGAAGCTTTCTTT.

The chain uses TRBV9 and TRBJ1-6; a possible D gene is TRBD1 (5 bases). V lost 4 bases and J lost 11, with 13 bases in between. The CDR3 sequence is 13 residues long. Germline CDR1 reads SGDLS; CDR2 reads YYNGEE. The CDR3 DNA sequence: TGTGCCAGCAGCCCCCGTGGGGGGGCACCCCTCCACTTT. Protein product: CASSPRGGAPLHF.

The CDR3 here is CASSSGQIVGTEAFF. The CDR3 nucleotides are TGCGCCAGCAGCTCGGGACAGATAGTTGGCACTGAAGCTTTCTTT. The chain has TRBV5-1 and TRBJ1-1, with TRBD1 matching over 7 bases. The germline V gene encodes CDR1 SGHRS and CDR2 YFSETQ. Germline trimming cut 3 bases from V and 4 bases from J; bases unmatched to any gene: 9. The CDR3 contains 15 residues.

V and J are TRBV7-2 and TRBJ2-2; D is possibly TRBD1 (6 bases). The CDR3 is made up of 15 amino acids. Germline CDR1 SGHTA, CDR2 FQGNSA. Deletions cut 6 bases from V and 0 bases from J, with 11 bases between. DNA of the CDR3: TGTGCCAGCAGGGTGGGGGCGGCGAACACCGGGGAGCTGTTTTTT. Its protein is CASRVGAANTGELFF.

J is TRBJ2-2 and V is TRBV11-3; weak D call: TRBD1 (6 bases). Germline lookup yields CDR1 SGHNT and CDR2 YENEEA. Trimming left V 1 base short and J 6 bases short, with 12 bases between. The CDR3 extends over 15 amino acids. CDR3 loop: CASSLGGPVSGELFF. The CDR3 region has the DNA TGTGCCAGCAGCTTAGGGGGGCCGGTATCCGGGGAGCTGTTTTTT. Supplemented by reference TRBV11-3 and TRBJ2-2, the full variable domain reads EAGVVQSPRYKIIEKKQPVAFWCNPISGHNTLYWYLQNLGQGPELLIRYENEEAVDDSQLPKDRFSAERLKGVDSTLKIQPAELGDSAVYLCASSLGGPVSGELFFGEGSRLTVL.

The J gene is TRBJ1-5, the V gene TRBV6-6; D possibly corresponds to TRBD1 (5 bases). Germline loops: CDR1 MNHNY, CDR2 SVGAGI (reference sequence). The CDR3 length is 17 residues. Trimming left V 5 bases short and J 4 bases short, with 21 bases between. Here the CDR3 reads CASSPMAGQGWNQPQHF. CDR3 in DNA: TGTGCCAGCAGTCCCATGGCTGGGCAGGGTTGGAATCAGCCCCAGCATTTT.

This sequence joins TRBV13 and TRBJ2-5; 8 nucleotides match TRBD2. With 2 bases clipped from V and 0 bases from J, the junction kept 2 bases outside the gene matches. The CDR3 is 15 residues long. Germline CDR1 reads PRHDT; CDR2 reads FYEKMQ (reference sequence). The CDR3 protein is CASSLSGGYQETQYF. CDR3 DNA: TGTGCCAGCAGCTTAAGCGGGGGATACCAAGAGACCCAGTACTTC.

The chain joins TRBV5-1 to TRBJ2-5; D remains unclear. CDR3 length: 13 amino acids. V was trimmed by 4 bases and J by 1 base, leaving 8 bases between them. The germline V gene has CDR1 SGHRS and CDR2 YFSETQ. The DNA of the CDR3 is TGCGCCAGCAGCCCCCACGGCCAAGAGACCCAGTACTTC. Translation gives CASSPHGQETQYF.

The chain uses TRBV6-5 and TRBJ1-5; possibly TRBD1 for D (6 bases). The CDR3 totals 15 residues. V was pared by 5 bases and J by 3 bases, with 14 bases between. Germline lookup yields CDR1 MNHEY and CDR2 SVGAGI. CDR3 nucleotide sequence: TGTGCCAGCAGTCTCAATGCAGGGGACAATCAGCCCCAGCATTTT. Protein product: CASSLNAGDNQPQHF.

This chain uses TRBV5-6 with TRBJ1-1; tentatively, D is TRBD1 (5 bases). The V end lost 2 bases, the J end lost 11 bases, and 13 bases lay between the germline ends. CDR1 SGHDT and CDR2 YYEEEE come from the germline V gene. The CDR3 is 12 amino acids. The CDR3 sequence is CASSFGGDVAFF. Here the CDR3 DNA reads TGTGCCAGCAGCTTCGGCGGGGACGTGGCTTTCTTT.